Following are 24 T cell receptor beta chains from one sample sequenced in a study of technical replicates of blood from four donors. The data were produced by immunoSEQ multiplex PCR, yet TCRdb's version contains in-frame clones alone and is incomplete. The sample has 90,000 to 100,000 clones; around 96% are singletons. The source material was T cells isolated from PBMCs. These receptors were taken from a human donor in good health.

The J gene is TRBJ1-1, the V gene TRBV11-2, with D tentatively TRBD1 (5 bases). The V and J ends lost 1 base and 1 base respectively, with 16 bases between them. The CDR3 sequence is 17 residues long. The germline gives CDR1 SGHAT, CDR2 FQNNGV. The CDR3 coding sequence is TGTGCCAGCAGCTTAGCCGGGTATTGGGGCGAGAACACTGAAGCTTTCTTT. The encoded protein is CASSLAGYWGENTEAFF.

The count of this clone is one. The chain couples TRBV11-3 to TRBJ1-1; 8 nucleotides align to TRBD1. CDR3 length: 18 residues. The germline CDR1 and CDR2 sequences are SGHNT and YENEEA. After removal of 1 base from V and 1 base from J, the junction contained 11 bases not matched to a gene. CDR3 bases: TGTGCCAGCAGCTTAGGGGGGGGACAGGAGCCTCGGAACACTGAAGCTTTCTTT. Its protein product is CASSLGGGQEPRNTEAFF.

V and J are TRBV6-5 and TRBJ1-1; D possibly corresponds to TRBD1 (5 bases). V gave up 6 bases and J gave up 11 bases, with 16 bases separating them. The CDR3 runs 12 residues. CDR1 is MNHEY, CDR2 SVGAGI, per germline. DNA of the CDR3: TGTGCCAGCAGAGAAGGGGAGGGTAAGGCTTTCTTT. This gives the protein CASREGEGKAFF.

This clone was seen only a few times. The chain joins TRBV5-1 to TRBJ1-1; D gene ambiguous. V was cut by 4 bases and J by 0 bases, with 13 bases left in between. This CDR3 is built from 15 residues. Germline loops: CDR1 SGHRS, CDR2 YFSETQ. The CDR3 DNA reads TGCGCCAGCAGCCCCGGGGTGTACATGAACACTGAAGCTTTCTTT. Translation: CASSPGVYMNTEAFF.

The chain joins TRBV28 to TRBJ2-7; 13 bases are a match to TRBD2. The trim removed 5 bases at V and 6 bases at J, leaving 13 bases unmatched. The CDR3 is 17 residues long. Germline CDR1 reads MDHEN; CDR2 reads SYDVKM. CDR3 sequence: CASSLNSRRLAGGEQYF. In DNA form, the CDR3 reads TGTGCCAGCAGTCTTAACTCAAGAAGACTAGCGGGAGGCGAGCAGTACTTC.

The V gene is TRBV19, the J gene TRBJ2-7, with TRBD2 matching 13 bases. Germline CDR1 is LNHDA and CDR2 is SQIVND (reference sequence). The CDR3 runs to 13 residues. With 9 bases clipped from V and 7 bases from J, the junction kept 6 bases outside the gene matches. CDR3 in amino acids: CASKLAGGQEQYF. In DNA form, the CDR3 reads TGTGCCAGCAAACTAGCGGGAGGGCAAGAGCAGTACTTC.

V usage is TRBV6-5 and J usage is TRBJ1-4; D unresolved. This CDR3 is 13 amino acids long. The V and J ends lost 6 bases and 8 bases respectively, with 13 bases between them. Germline assignment: CDR1 MNHEY and CDR2 SVGAGI. The chain's CDR3 is CASRTSSIEKLFF. DNA for the CDR3: TGTGCCAGCAGGACTTCCTCTATAGAAAAACTGTTTTTT.

This clone was seen once. This chain's CDR3 is CAWSGLAGEETQYF. CDR3 DNA sequence: TGTGCCTGGAGCGGTCTAGCGGGAGAGGAGACCCAGTACTTC. The genes are TRBV30 and TRBJ2-5; 10 bases line up with TRBD2. The germline gives CDR1 GTSNPN, CDR2 SVGIG (reference sequence). CDR3 length equals 14 residues. After removal of 3 bases from V and 5 bases from J, the junction contained 6 bases not matched to a gene.

The chain is built from TRBV30 and TRBJ1-3, with D possibly being TRBD1 (6 bases). V was trimmed by 4 bases and J by 5 bases, leaving 12 bases between them. Germline V lookup: CDR1 GTSNPN, CDR2 SVGIG (reference sequence). The CDR3 length is 13 residues. CDR3 amino acids: CAWTGDPRNTIYF. The CDR3 DNA follows: TGTGCCTGGACAGGGGACCCCAGAAACACCATATATTTT.

This chain joins TRBV7-9 and TRBJ2-3; D may be TRBD2 (6 bases). CDR3 length: 15 amino acids. V was shortened by 5 bases and J by 4 bases, with 16 bases between the two germline ends. CDR1 is SEHNR, CDR2 FQNEAQ, per germline (reference sequence). The CDR3 spells CASSKYGGTADTQYF. The DNA of the CDR3 is TGTGCCAGCAGCAAATATGGCGGGACTGCAGATACGCAGTATTTT. Full variable domain (remainder filled in from reference TRBV7-9 and TRBJ2-3): DTGVSQNPRHKITKRGQNVTFRCDPISEHNRLYWYRQTLGQGPEFLTYFQNEAQLEKSRLLSDRFSAERPKGSFSTLEIQRTEQGDSAMYLCASSKYGGTADTQYFGPGTRLTVL.

This rearrangement joins TRBV6-5 to TRBJ2-3; D possibly corresponds to TRBD1 (6 bases). CDR1 is MNHEY, CDR2 SVGAGI, per germline. This CDR3 is 15 amino acids long. Trimming cost V 5 bases and J 5 bases, with 17 bases left between them. The CDR3 loop reads CASSPLQGGGDTQYF. CDR3 in DNA: TGTGCCAGCAGTCCTTTACAGGGTGGTGGAGATACGCAGTATTTT.

This chain links TRBV2 with TRBJ1-3, with TRBD1 matching 7 bases. CDR1 and CDR2 (germline): SNHLY, FYNNEI. The CDR3 sequence is 15 residues long. V shed 3 bases and J 4 bases; nucleotides not matched to a gene: 6. Here the CDR3 DNA reads TGTGCCAGCAGTGATGACAGGGTTACAGGAAACACCATATATTTT. Translation gives CASSDDRVTGNTIYF.

This chain connects TRBV4-2 to TRBJ2-2; 14 nucleotides agree with TRBD2. Losses at the gene ends were 4 bases for V and 8 bases for J; bases not matched to a gene: 9. The germline V gene has CDR1 LGHNA and CDR2 YNFKEQ. The CDR3 is 17 residues long. The CDR3 DNA reads as TGTGCCAGCAGCCCCCAAGGGGGACTAGCGGGGGCGGGGGAGCTGTTTTTT. Translating it yields CASSPQGGLAGAGELFF.

Remarks on this clone: A read error may produce the germline difference seen at one junction end. The chain uses TRBV19 and TRBJ2-7, with 9 bases lining up with TRBD2. The CDR3 has 15 residues. The germline gives CDR1 LNHDA, CDR2 SQIVND (reference sequence). CDR3: CASRTVAGDSHEQYF. Written as DNA, the CDR3 is TGTGCCAGTAGGACCGTAGCGGGAGACTCCCACGAGCAGTACTTC.

The chain is built from TRBV6-1 and TRBJ2-1, with D uncertain. Trimming shortened V by 6 bases and J by 3 bases, and 12 bases separated the two germline ends. Germline CDR1 reads MNHNS; CDR2 reads SASEGT. The CDR3 contains 14 residues. CDR3: CASRTSLRYNEQFF. The CDR3 nucleotides are TGTGCCAGCAGGACTTCCCTACGCTACAATGAGCAGTTCTTC.

The genes are TRBV19 and TRBJ2-7; TRBD2 matches at 11 bases. The CDR3 loop spans 13 amino acids. Germline V gene sequence: CDR1 LNHDA, CDR2 SQIVND (reference sequence). The ends lost 7 bases at V and 4 bases at J; junction bases unmatched: 3. CDR3 DNA sequence: TGTGCCAGTAAACTAGCGGGAGCTTACGAGCAGTACTTC. Its protein product is CASKLAGAYEQYF. Full variable domain (outside the CDR3, taken from reference TRBV19 and TRBJ2-7): DGGITQSPKYLFRKEGQNVTLSCEQNLNHDAMYWYRQDPGQGLRLIYYSQIVNDFQKGDIAEGYSVSREKKESFPLTVTSAQKNPTAFYLCASKLAGAYEQYFGPGTRLTVT.

The chain links TRBV2 to TRBJ1-5; 10 bases are shared with TRBD1. The CDR3 runs to 15 residues. J lost 4 bases, V lost 5 bases, and 5 bases had no gene match. CDR1 and CDR2 (germline): SNHLY, FYNNEI. The CDR3 reads CASSTRDRGNQPQHF. CDR3 coding DNA: TGTGCCAGCAGTACCCGGGACAGGGGAAATCAGCCCCAGCATTTT. The full variable domain, its missing parts supplied by reference TRBV2 and TRBJ1-5, is EPEVTQTPSHQVTQMGQEVILRCVPISNHLYFYWYRQILGQKVEFLVSFYNNEISEKSEIFDDQFSVERPDGSNFTLKIRSTKLEDSAMYFCASSTRDRGNQPQHFGDGTRLSIL.

V and J are TRBV7-2 and TRBJ2-3, with a weak D call TRBD2 (5 bases). Germline values: CDR1 SGHTA, CDR2 FQGNSA. Trimming left V 1 base short and J 0 bases short, with 8 bases between. CDR3 length equals 15 residues. The CDR3 DNA reads as TGTGCCAGCAGCTTAGGAGGGATGAGCACAGATACGCAGTATTTT. Protein product: CASSLGGMSTDTQYF.

The chain links TRBV4-3 to TRBJ2-2; D is ambiguous. V lost 1 base and J lost 7, with 7 bases in between. From germline, CDR1 is LGHNA and CDR2 YSLEER. The CDR3 is 13 amino acids. The CDR3, as DNA: TGCGCCAGCAGCCAAGCAAGAGGCGGGGAGCTGTTTTTT. It codes for CASSQARGGELFF.

This chain joins TRBV10-3 and TRBJ1-1, with D perhaps TRBD1 (5 bases). Germline V CDR1 and CDR2: ENHRY, SYGVKD. Deletions cut 0 bases from V and 0 bases from J, with 11 bases between. The CDR3 consists of 16 residues. The CDR3 sequence: CAISESRTTLNTEAFF. CDR3 sequence (DNA): TGTGCCATCAGTGAGTCCAGGACAACCTTGAACACTGAAGCTTTCTTT.

This clone was counted between two and nine times. The chain couples TRBV19 to TRBJ2-1, with 7 bases lining up with TRBD2. The V gene end was trimmed by 2 bases and the J gene end by 6 bases; junction bases not matched to a gene: 7. This CDR3 contains 15 residues. In germline, CDR1 is LNHDA, CDR2 SQIVND (reference sequence). The CDR3 DNA reads as TGTGCCAGTAGTATACTGCGGGAGATCGGCAATGAGCAGTTCTTC. Translation gives CASSILREIGNEQFF.

The J gene is TRBJ2-7, the V gene TRBV7-2; 8 bases fit TRBD1. V was pared by 3 bases and J by 2 bases, with 6 bases of the junction left unmatched. The CDR3 is 15 amino acids. Germline lookup yields CDR1 SGHTA and CDR2 FQGNSA. CDR3 nucleotide sequence: TGTGCCAGCAGCTTCCGTAGGACAGGGACCTACGAGCAGTACTTC. This translates into CASSFRRTGTYEQYF.

This chain links TRBV19 with TRBJ1-1; D unclear. The germline V gene has CDR1 LNHDA and CDR2 SQIVND (reference sequence). The CDR3 runs 12 residues. V was cut by 5 bases and J by 3 bases, with 7 bases left in between. The CDR3 DNA follows: TGTGCCAGTAGTCTGGCGGACACTGAAGCTTTCTTT. It yields the protein CASSLADTEAFF.

The genes are TRBV5-1 and TRBJ2-3; 8 positions agree with TRBD1. V gave up 2 bases and J gave up 2 bases; unmatched junction bases: 4. The CDR3 is made up of 15 amino acids. CDR1 SGHRS and CDR2 YFSETQ come from the germline V gene. The CDR3 bases are TGCGCCAGCAGCTTACCACAGGGGGACACAGATACGCAGTATTTT. Residues: CASSLPQGDTDTQYF.